Described below is a single T cell receptor beta chain sequence and its context. This sample was taken from a study of control samples from healthy donors and cancer patients. Trimming at V came to 3 bases and at J to 3 bases, leaving 13 bases not matched to a gene. The CDR3 has 18 residues. The germline gives CDR1 SGHNT, CDR2 YYREEE (reference sequence). Using immunoSEQ multiplex PCR, the repertoire was profiled, and TCRdb retains in-frame clones only, with some absent. The table records 100,000 to 110,000 clones, roughly 87% of them present only once. The rearrangement links TRBV5-4 to TRBJ2-4; TRBD2 aligns across 9 bases. The TCR originated in a woman aged 45-60 years in good health. The sequenced sample consisted of blood. DNA of the CDR3: TGTGCCAGCAGCTCCCGACGGGGGACTAGCCGCCTCAAAAACATTCAGTACTTC. This sequence encodes CASSSRRGTSRLKNIQYF.